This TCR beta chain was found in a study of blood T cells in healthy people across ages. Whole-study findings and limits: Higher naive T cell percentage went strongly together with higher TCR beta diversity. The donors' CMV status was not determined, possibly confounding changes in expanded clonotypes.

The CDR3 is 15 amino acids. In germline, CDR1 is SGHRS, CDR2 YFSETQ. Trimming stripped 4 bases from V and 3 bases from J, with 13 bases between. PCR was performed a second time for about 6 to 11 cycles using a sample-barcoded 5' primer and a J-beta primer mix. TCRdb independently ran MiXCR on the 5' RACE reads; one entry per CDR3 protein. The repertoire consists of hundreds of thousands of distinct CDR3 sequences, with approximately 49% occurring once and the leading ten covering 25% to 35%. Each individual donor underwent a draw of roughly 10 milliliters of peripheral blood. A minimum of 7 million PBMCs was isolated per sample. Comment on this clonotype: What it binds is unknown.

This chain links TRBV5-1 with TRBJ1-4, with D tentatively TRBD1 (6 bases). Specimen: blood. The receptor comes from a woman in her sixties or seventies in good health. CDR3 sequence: CASSPGTTSNEKLFF. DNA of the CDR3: TGCGCCAGCAGCCCCGGGACAACCTCTAATGAAAAACTGTTTTTT. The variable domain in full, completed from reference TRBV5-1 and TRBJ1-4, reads KAGVTQTPRYLIKTRGQQVTLSCSPISGHRSVSWYQQTPGQGLQFLFEYFSETQRNKGNFPGRFSGRQFSNSRSEMNVSTLELGDSALYLCASSPGTTSNEKLFFGSGTQLSVL.